These T cell receptor beta chains were read from a single sample in a study of cytomegalovirus exposure and HLA in healthy donors. The assay was immunoSEQ multiplex PCR, and TCRdb's table has in-frame clones only and misses some. The top ten hold under 0.8% of the sample, which has about 220,000 clones, less than 85% seen once. The specimen was PBMCs. The receptors were gathered from a man between 18 and 29 years old in good health and CMV-seronegative. The CDR3 runs from the conserved cysteine through the conserved F or W. The D gene is left open where the match is weak. Clone size is stated in some rows and not others, as once, few, many or a class when expanded.

TRBJ1-1 15 TRBD1 TRBV28 NA CASSQTTGANTEAFF TGTGCCAGCAGTCAAACGACAGGGGCGAACACTGAAGCTTTCTTT
TRBJ2-1 15 NA TRBV11-2 once CASSVRSPLYNEQFF TGTGCCAGCAGCGTTCGGAGTCCCCTCTACAATGAGCAGTTCTTC
TRBJ2-1 14 NA TRBV15 NA CATSRARGYNEQFF TGTGCCACCAGCAGAGCCCGGGGGTACAATGAGCAGTTCTTC
TRBJ2-7 13 NA TRBV28 few CASSSPSSYEQYF TGTGCCAGCAGTTCTCCTAGCTCCTACGAGCAGTACTTC
TRBJ2-1 15 TRBD1 TRBV7-3 few CASSFSLTGANEQFF TGTGCCAGCAGCTTCTCCTTAACAGGGGCGAATGAGCAGTTCTTC
TRBJ2-5 13 NA TRBV27 few CASSLRGQETQYF TGTGCCAGCAGTCTCCGGGGGCAAGAGACCCAGTACTTC
TRBJ1-1 16 TRBD1 TRBV15 NA CATSSALQGVNTEAFF TGTGCCACCAGCAGCGCATTACAGGGGGTCAACACTGAAGCTTTCTTT
TRBJ2-7 14 TRBD1 TRBV7-2 NA CASSLRDRFYEQYF TGTGCCAGCAGCTTACGGGACAGGTTCTACGAGCAGTACTTC
TRBJ1-1 15 TRBD1 TRBV6-5 NA CASSFTGQLNTEAFF TGTGCCAGCAGTTTTACGGGACAGCTCAACACTGAAGCTTTCTTT
TRBJ2-3 19 NA TRBV19 once CASSIYAPPIHASTDTQYF TGTGCCAGTAGTATATATGCGCCACCAATCCATGCTAGCACAGATACGCAGTATTTT
TRBJ2-7 12 NA TRBV2 NA CASRSGTYEQYF TGTGCCAGCAGGTCAGGGACCTACGAGCAGTACTTC
TRBJ2-2 13 NA TRBV7-3 NA CASSSSSTGELFF TGTGCCAGCAGCTCCTCGAGTACCGGGGAGCTGTTTTTT
TRBJ1-1 16 TRBD1 TRBV7-3 NA CASSRGPASLATEAFF TGTGCCAGCAGCAGGGGGCCCGCAAGCTTAGCCACTGAAGCTTTCTTT
TRBJ1-2 15 TRBD1 TRBV27 NA CASSQGQGAGYGYTF TGTGCCAGCAGTCAGGGACAGGGGGCAGGATATGGCTACACCTTC
TRBJ1-2 14 NA TRBV6-7 NA CASITGQANYGYTF TGTGCCAGCATAACAGGCCAAGCTAACTATGGCTACACCTTC
TRBJ2-7 15 NA TRBV7-9 NA CSSSLTGTGYYEQYF TGTTCCAGCAGCTTAACAGGTACAGGGTACTACGAGCAGTACTTC
TRBJ2-3 15 NA TRBV7-8 NA CASSRGKQATDTQYF TGTGCCAGCAGCAGAGGCAAACAGGCCACAGATACGCAGTATTTT
TRBJ2-6 16 NA TRBV6-5 NA CASSYWLNSGANVLTF TGTGCCAGCAGTTACTGGCTGAACTCTGGGGCCAACGTCCTGACTTTC
TRBJ2-1 16 TRBD2 TRBV25-1 NA CASSEYSSGRINEQFF TGTGCCAGCAGTGAATACAGTAGCGGGAGGATAAATGAGCAGTTCTTC
TRBJ2-5 13 NA TRBV7-2 few CASSGSVQETQYF TGTGCCAGCAGCGGGAGCGTACAAGAGACCCAGTACTTC
TRBJ2-3 16 TRBD2 TRBV4-2 NA CASSQDAGRATDTQYF TGTGCCAGCAGCCAAGATGCCGGGAGGGCCACAGATACGCAGTATTTT
TRBJ1-1 15 NA TRBV25-1 NA CASSEIGAGDTEAFF TGTGCCAGCAGTGAAATAGGGGCTGGTGACACTGAAGCTTTCTTT
TRBJ2-5 14 TRBD2 TRBV5-1 once CASSLGTSRETQYF TGCGCCAGCAGTTTGGGGACTAGCAGGGAGACCCAGTACTTC
TRBJ1-5 15 TRBD1 TRBV6-1 few CASSVDRASNQPQHF TGTGCCAGCAGTGTTGACAGGGCTAGCAATCAGCCCCAGCATTTT
TRBJ2-6 19 TRBD1 TRBV5-1 NA CASSPSRDRVNSGANVLTF TGCGCCAGCAGCCCGTCCCGGGACAGGGTAAACTCTGGGGCCAACGTCCTGACTTTC
TRBJ1-2 16 NA TRBV9 NA CASSGFRAGPWGGYTF TGTGCCAGCAGCGGGTTCAGGGCAGGGCCTTGGGGAGGCTACACCTTC
TRBJ1-2 13 NA TRBV19 NA CASRPTGRVGYTF TGTGCCAGTAGACCTACAGGGCGGGTAGGCTACACCTTC
TRBJ2-5 15 NA TRBV10-3 once CAISELATNQETQYF TGTGCCATCAGTGAGCTAGCTACAAACCAAGAGACCCAGTACTTC
TRBJ2-5 14 TRBD2 TRBV19 NA CASRSGLNKETQYF TGTGCCAGTAGATCGGGACTAAATAAAGAGACCCAGTACTTC
TRBJ2-3 13 TRBD2 TRBV12-5 NA CASGLVGGDTQYF TGTGCTAGTGGTTTGGTCGGGGGGGATACGCAGTATTTT
TRBJ2-5 16 NA TRBV2 NA CASRGAYILTQETQYF TGTGCCAGCAGGGGGGCCTATATATTAACACAAGAGACCCAGTACTTC
TRBJ2-2 14 TRBD1 TRBV5-1 NA CASSWGQGAGELFF TGCGCCAGCAGCTGGGGACAGGGGGCCGGGGAGCTGTTTTTT
TRBJ1-1 15 TRBD1 TRBV19 NA CASIPTGTELTEAFF TGTGCCAGTATCCCCACCGGGACAGAACTTACTGAAGCTTTCTTT
TRBJ2-3 16 NA TRBV5-1 NA CASSLIRGGSTDTQYF TGCGCCAGCAGCTTGATCAGGGGCGGAAGCACAGATACGCAGTATTTT
TRBJ1-5 15 TRBD1 TRBV6-5 NA CASAPGTGYHQPQHF TGTGCCAGCGCCCCCGGGACAGGCTATCATCAGCCCCAGCATTTT
TRBJ2-6 16 TRBD1 TRBV27 few CASSSQGADGANVLTF TGTGCCAGCAGTTCGCAGGGGGCGGACGGGGCCAACGTCCTGACTTTC
TRBJ1-1 14 NA TRBV29-1 NA CIGMREGRSTEAFF TGCATAGGGATGCGTGAGGGAAGAAGTACTGAAGCTTTCTTT
TRBJ1-1 13 NA TRBV18 NA CASSPLRETEAFF TGTGCCAGCTCACCCTTGAGAGAGACTGAAGCTTTCTTT
TRBJ1-2 16 TRBD1 TRBV9 once CASSVEGQEYYYGYTF TGTGCCAGCAGCGTAGAGGGACAGGAATACTACTATGGCTACACCTTC
TRBJ1-2 15 NA TRBV7-2 NA CASSLGGGEVYGYTF TGTGCCAGCAGCTTAGGAGGGGGGGAGGTCTATGGCTACACCTTC
TRBJ2-5 17 NA TRBV29-1 NA CSVWGGAAGGTQETQYF TGCAGCGTATGGGGGGGGGCAGCGGGCGGGACACAAGAGACCCAGTACTTC
TRBJ1-5 14 NA TRBV18 NA CASSPGMSGQPQHF TGTGCCAGCTCTCCAGGGATGTCGGGACAGCCCCAGCATTTT
TRBJ1-3 14 TRBD1 TRBV29-1 few CSVNPGGGGNTIYF TGCAGCGTTAACCCAGGGGGTGGGGGAAACACCATATATTTT
TRBJ1-6 14 NA TRBV6-5 NA CASSYWKGGSPLHF TGTGCCAGCAGTTACTGGAAGGGAGGTTCACCCCTCCACTTT
TRBJ1-2 15 NA TRBV19 NA CASSISPGGGYGYTF TGTGCCAGTAGTATAAGCCCCGGAGGAGGGTATGGCTACACCTTC
TRBJ1-1 14 NA TRBV28 few CASSKPGAVAEAFF TGTGCCAGCAGCAAACCCGGAGCAGTGGCTGAAGCTTTCTTT
TRBJ2-1 13 NA TRBV10-2 few CASSDERVNEQFF TGCGCCAGCAGTGATGAGCGGGTCAATGAGCAGTTCTTC